One sample yielded the 10 T cell receptor beta chains listed below, sequenced in a study of Graves' ophthalmopathy and Graves' hyperthyroidism. From RNA, the CDR3 regions of TCR beta chains were amplified and sequenced. An initial RT-PCR round employing HTBI primers preceded a second-round multiplex PCR. TCRdb redid the calling of the multiplex PCR reads with MiXCR, one entry per CDR3 protein. The table has almost 750,000 distinct CDR3 sequences, roughly two fifths seen once. Sequenced input: peripheral blood. Every receptor here comes from an adult man with Graves' ophthalmopathy.

The rearrangement uses TRBV10-3 and TRBJ2-7; D remains unclear. V was clipped by 3 bases and J by 0 bases, with 6 bases between them. CDR1 is ENHRY, CDR2 SYGVKD, per germline. The CDR3 is 13 amino acids. The DNA of the CDR3 is TGTGCCATCAGTGACAGTTACTCCTACGAGCAGTACTTC. It codes for CAISDSYSYEQYF.

This clonotype occurred many times. J is TRBJ2-7 and V is TRBV29-1, with TRBD1 matching 7 bases. With 7 bases clipped from V and 2 bases from J, the junction kept 11 bases outside the gene matches. This CDR3 spans 14 amino acids. CDR1 and CDR2 (germline): SQVTM, ANQGSEA. CDR3: CSALEAGGPYEQYF. In nucleotides, the CDR3 is TGCAGCGCACTAGAGGCAGGGGGACCCTACGAGCAGTACTTC.

This clonotype was recorded a few times. The V gene is TRBV19, the J gene TRBJ1-1, with 9 bases aligning to TRBD1. The germline V gene encodes CDR1 LNHDA and CDR2 SQIVND (reference sequence). J lost 5 bases, V lost 7 bases, and 14 bases had no gene match. The CDR3 covers 16 residues. In DNA, the CDR3 is TGTGCCAGTAAGGTACAGGGGGCACAGGCCCAAACTGAAGCTTTCTTT. Translating gives CASKVQGAQAQTEAFF.

The chain couples TRBV7-9 to TRBJ1-6; 11 positions match TRBD1. CDR1 SEHNR and CDR2 FQNEAQ come from the germline V gene (reference sequence). V gave up 3 bases and J gave up 7 bases; unmatched junction bases: 11. The CDR3 runs to 18 residues. In nucleotides, the CDR3 is TGTGCCAGCAGCTTCAGTCCGGACAGGGGGCTTGTGAATTCACCCCTCCACTTT. Translated, it gives CASSFSPDRGLVNSPLHF.

For this clonotype: A junction end diverges from the germline sequence, so it may reflect a read error. The CDR3 region is CAGSSSGTGYEQYF. The DNA of the CDR3 is TGTGCCGGCAGTAGTTCCGGGACAGGCTACGAGCAGTACTTC. The rearrangement links TRBV12-3 or TRBV12-4 to TRBJ2-7, with 8 bases identical to TRBD1. The CDR3 has 14 amino acids.

This clonotype was detected only a few times. Since no conserved phenylalanine or tryptophan closes the CDR3, a read error is the likely cause. The DNA is left out, because the CDR3 cannot be placed on it with certainty; the CDR3 is given as TCRdb lists it. The chain carries TRBV14 and TRBJ2-7; the D call TRBD2 from the table was never checked on the DNA. From germline, CDR1 is SGHDN and CDR2 FVKESK. A total of 8 residues make up the CDR3, ends included. The CDR3 here is CASSALAG.

This clonotype was observed at least ten times. This rearrangement joins TRBV24-1 to TRBJ1-5, with a tentative D call TRBD1 (5 bases). Trimming cost V 4 bases and J 3 bases, with 9 bases left between them. CDR1 is KGHDR and CDR2 is SFDVKD in the germline V gene. The CDR3 spans 14 residues. In DNA form, the CDR3 reads TGTGCCACCAGTGAGTCAGGGAACAATCAGCCCCAGCATTTT. This gives the protein CATSESGNNQPQHF.

This clonotype was seen a handful of times. The gene calls are TRBV20-1 and TRBJ1-5; 9 nucleotides agree with TRBD1. Germline values: CDR1 DFQATT, CDR2 SNEGSKA (reference sequence). CDR3 length: 16 residues. The J segment lost 3 bases and the V segment lost 2 bases, leaving 8 bases of the junction unmatched. The DNA of the CDR3 is TGCAGTGCTAGAACGGGACAGGGTAGGGTCAATCAGCCCCAGCATTTT. Translating gives CSARTGQGRVNQPQHF.

Worth noting for this clonotype: This may stem from a read error, because a much larger clone lies one nucleotide away. The chain joins TRBV29-1 to TRBJ2-7; D possibly matches TRBD1 or TRBD2 (5 bases each). This CDR3 spans 13 amino acids. Germline CDR1 is SQVTM and CDR2 is ANQGSEA. Trimming left V 3 bases short and J 8 bases short, with 17 bases between. In nucleotides, the CDR3 is TGCAGCGTTGAGCTGGCAGGGAGAGACAAGCAGTACTTC. Encoded protein: CSVELAGRDKQYF.

Notes on this clonotype: It may be a read error: a sequence one base away is much more abundant. The chain uses TRBV10-3 and TRBJ1-3; tentative D call: TRBD1 (6 bases). Germline V gives CDR1 ENHRY, CDR2 SYGVKD. This CDR3 has 15 amino acids. CDR3 sequence (DNA): TGTGCCGTCAGTGACGGACAGCGCTCTGGAAACACCATATATTTT. Translated: CAVSDGQRSGNTIYF.